This TCR beta chain came from a study of blood T cell repertoires in COVID-19. Method: immunoSEQ multiplex PCR; TCRdb's copy keeps in-frame clones and lacks some. The sample records 65,000 to 80,000 clones, around 90% being singletons. The CDR3 runs to 15 residues. V gave up 0 bases and J gave up 8 bases, with 14 bases separating them. CDR1 is LGHNA, CDR2 YSLEER, per germline. The TCR originated in a man aged 50 or older with active COVID-19. Sequenced material: peripheral blood. The rearrangement uses TRBV4-3 and TRBJ2-1, with D maybe TRBD2 (5 bases). The CDR3 is CASSQDYGLGDEQFF. The CDR3, as DNA: TGCGCCAGCAGCCAAGATTATGGTCTCGGGGATGAGCAGTTCTTC.